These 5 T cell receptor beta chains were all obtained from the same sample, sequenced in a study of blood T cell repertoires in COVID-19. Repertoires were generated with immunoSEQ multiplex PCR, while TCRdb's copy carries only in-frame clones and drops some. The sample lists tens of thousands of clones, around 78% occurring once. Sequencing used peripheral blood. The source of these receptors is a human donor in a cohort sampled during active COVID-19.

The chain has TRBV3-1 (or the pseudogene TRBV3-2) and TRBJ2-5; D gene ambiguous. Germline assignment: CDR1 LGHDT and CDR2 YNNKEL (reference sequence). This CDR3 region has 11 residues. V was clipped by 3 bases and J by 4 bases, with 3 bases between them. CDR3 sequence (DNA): TGTGCCAGCAGCCATCTAGAGACCCAGTACTTC. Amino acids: CASSHLETQYF.

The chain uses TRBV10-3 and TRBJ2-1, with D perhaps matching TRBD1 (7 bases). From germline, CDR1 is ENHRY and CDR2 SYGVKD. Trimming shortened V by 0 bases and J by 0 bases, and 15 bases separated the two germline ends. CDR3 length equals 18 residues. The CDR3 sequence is CAISESGGGASSYNEQFF. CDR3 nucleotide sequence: TGTGCCATCAGTGAGTCCGGAGGGGGCGCAAGCTCCTACAATGAGCAGTTCTTC.

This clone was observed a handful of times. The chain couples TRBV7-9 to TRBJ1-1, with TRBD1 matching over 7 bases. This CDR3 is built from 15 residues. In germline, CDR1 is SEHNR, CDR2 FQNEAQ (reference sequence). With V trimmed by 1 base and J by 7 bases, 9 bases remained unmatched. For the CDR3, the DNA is TGTGCCAGCAGCTTAGGGACGTCAGGGGGTAATGAAGCTTTCTTT. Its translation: CASSLGTSGGNEAFF.

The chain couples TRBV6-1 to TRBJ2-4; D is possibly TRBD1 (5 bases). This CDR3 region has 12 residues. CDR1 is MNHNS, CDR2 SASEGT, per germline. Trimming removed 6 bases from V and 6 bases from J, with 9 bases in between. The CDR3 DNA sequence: TGTGCCAGCAGCGTGGACATAAACATTCAGTACTTC. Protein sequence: CASSVDINIQYF.

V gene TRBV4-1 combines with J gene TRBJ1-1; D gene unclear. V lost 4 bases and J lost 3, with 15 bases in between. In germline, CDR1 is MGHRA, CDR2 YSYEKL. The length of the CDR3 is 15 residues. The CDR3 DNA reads TGCGCCAGCAGCCCGGGTCTCGGGGAGTACACTGAAGCTTTCTTT. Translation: CASSPGLGEYTEAFF.